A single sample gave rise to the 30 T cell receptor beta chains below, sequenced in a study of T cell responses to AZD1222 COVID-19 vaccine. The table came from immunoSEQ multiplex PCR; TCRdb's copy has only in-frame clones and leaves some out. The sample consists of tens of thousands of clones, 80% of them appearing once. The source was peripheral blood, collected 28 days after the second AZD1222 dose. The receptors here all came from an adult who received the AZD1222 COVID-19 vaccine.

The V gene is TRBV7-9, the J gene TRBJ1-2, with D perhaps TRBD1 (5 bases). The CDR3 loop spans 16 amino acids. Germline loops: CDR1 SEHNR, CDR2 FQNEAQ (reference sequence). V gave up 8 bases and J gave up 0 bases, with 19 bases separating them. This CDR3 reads CASEDRPYSSNYGYTF. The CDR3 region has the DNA TGTGCCAGCGAAGACAGACCCTACAGTTCTAACTATGGCTACACCTTC.

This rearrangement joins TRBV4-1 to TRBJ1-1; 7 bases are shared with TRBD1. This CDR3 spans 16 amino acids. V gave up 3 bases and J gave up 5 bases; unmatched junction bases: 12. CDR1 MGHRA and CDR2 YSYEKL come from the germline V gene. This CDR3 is CASSQAGTASRTEAFF. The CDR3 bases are TGCGCCAGCAGCCAGGCCGGGACAGCATCTCGAACTGAAGCTTTCTTT.

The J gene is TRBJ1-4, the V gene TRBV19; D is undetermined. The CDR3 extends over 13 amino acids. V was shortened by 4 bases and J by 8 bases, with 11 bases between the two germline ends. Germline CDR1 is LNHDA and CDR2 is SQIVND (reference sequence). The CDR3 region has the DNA TGTGCCAGTAGTAGGGGTGGGGAAGAAAAACTGTTTTTT. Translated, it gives CASSRGGEEKLFF.

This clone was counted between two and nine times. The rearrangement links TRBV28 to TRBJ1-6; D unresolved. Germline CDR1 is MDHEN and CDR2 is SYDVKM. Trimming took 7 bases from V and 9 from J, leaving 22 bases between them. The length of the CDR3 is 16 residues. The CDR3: CASTSPPGGGLSPLHF. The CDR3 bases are TGTGCCAGCACCTCCCCGCCGGGAGGAGGACTTTCACCCCTCCACTTT.

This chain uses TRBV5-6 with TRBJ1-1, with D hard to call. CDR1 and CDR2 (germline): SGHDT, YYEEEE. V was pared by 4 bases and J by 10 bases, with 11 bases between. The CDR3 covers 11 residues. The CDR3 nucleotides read TGTGCCAGCAGCAATCGGATAACAGCTTTCTTT. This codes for CASSNRITAFF.

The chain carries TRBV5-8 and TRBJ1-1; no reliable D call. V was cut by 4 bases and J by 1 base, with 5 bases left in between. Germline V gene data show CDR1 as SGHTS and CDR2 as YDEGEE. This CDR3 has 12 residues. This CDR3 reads CASSKWNTEAFF. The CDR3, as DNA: TGTGCCAGCAGCAAATGGAACACTGAAGCTTTCTTT.

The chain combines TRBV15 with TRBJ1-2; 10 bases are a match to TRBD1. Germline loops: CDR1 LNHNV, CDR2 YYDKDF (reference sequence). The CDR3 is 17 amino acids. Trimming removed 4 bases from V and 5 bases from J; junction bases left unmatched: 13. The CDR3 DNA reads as TGTGCCACCAGCAAAGACAGGGGGCGATCGAAAGGATATGGCTACACCTTC. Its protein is CATSKDRGRSKGYGYTF. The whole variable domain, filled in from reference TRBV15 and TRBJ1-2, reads DAMVIQNPRYQVTQFGKPVTLSCSQTLNHNVMYWYQQKSSQAPKLLFHYYDKDFNNEADTPDNFQSRRPNTSFCFLDIRSPGLGDTAMYLCATSKDRGRSKGYGYTFGSGTRLTVV.

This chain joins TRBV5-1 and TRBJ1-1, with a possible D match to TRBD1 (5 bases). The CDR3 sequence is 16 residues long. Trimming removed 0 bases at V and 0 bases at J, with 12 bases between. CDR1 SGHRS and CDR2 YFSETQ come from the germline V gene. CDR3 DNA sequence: TGCGCCAGCAGCTTGGGCGCGACAGATTTGAACACTGAAGCTTTCTTT. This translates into CASSLGATDLNTEAFF.

Here the CDR3 DNA reads TGCGCCAGCAGCTTGTACGGGATGAACACTGAAGCTTTCTTT. Its translation: CASSLYGMNTEAFF. V gene TRBV5-1 combines with J gene TRBJ1-1; D gene uncertain. The CDR3 has 14 amino acids. Germline CDR1 reads SGHRS; CDR2 reads YFSETQ. V lost 1 base and J lost 0, with 7 bases in between.

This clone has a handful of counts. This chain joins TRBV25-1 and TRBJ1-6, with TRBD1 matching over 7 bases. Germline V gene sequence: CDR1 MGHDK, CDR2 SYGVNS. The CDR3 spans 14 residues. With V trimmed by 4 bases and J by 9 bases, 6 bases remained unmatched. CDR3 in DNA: TGTGCCAGCAGTGGACAGGGTGACAGTTCACCCCTCCACTTT. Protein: CASSGQGDSSPLHF.

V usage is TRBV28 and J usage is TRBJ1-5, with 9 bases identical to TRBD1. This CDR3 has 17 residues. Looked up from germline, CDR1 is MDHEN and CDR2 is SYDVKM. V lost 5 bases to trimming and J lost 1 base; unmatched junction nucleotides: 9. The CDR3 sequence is CASSPGTGFLSNQPQHF. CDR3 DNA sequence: TGTGCCAGCAGTCCCGGGACAGGGTTCTTGAGCAATCAGCCCCAGCATTTT.

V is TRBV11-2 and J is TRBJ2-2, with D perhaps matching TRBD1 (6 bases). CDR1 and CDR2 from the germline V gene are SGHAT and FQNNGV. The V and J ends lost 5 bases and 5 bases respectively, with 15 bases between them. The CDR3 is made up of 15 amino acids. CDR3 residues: CASSLAGAPTGELFF. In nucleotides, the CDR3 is TGTGCCAGCAGCCTCGCAGGGGCCCCTACCGGGGAGCTGTTTTTT.

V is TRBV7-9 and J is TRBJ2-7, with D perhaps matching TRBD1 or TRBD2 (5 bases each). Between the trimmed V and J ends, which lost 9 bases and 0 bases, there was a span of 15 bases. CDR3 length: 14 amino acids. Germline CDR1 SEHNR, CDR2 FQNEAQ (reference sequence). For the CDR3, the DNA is TGTGCCAGGGGGGAGTCTAAACGCTCCTACGAGCAGTACTTC. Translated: CARGESKRSYEQYF.

In DNA, the CDR3 is TGCGCCAGCAAAGGTACGGCAGGGCAAGACACCATATATTTT. It is translated as CASKGTAGQDTIYF. V usage is TRBV5-1 and J usage is TRBJ1-3; D might be TRBD1 (5 bases). Looked up from germline, CDR1 is SGHRS and CDR2 is YFSETQ. V was clipped by 6 bases and J by 8 bases, with 18 bases between them. The CDR3 consists of 14 residues.

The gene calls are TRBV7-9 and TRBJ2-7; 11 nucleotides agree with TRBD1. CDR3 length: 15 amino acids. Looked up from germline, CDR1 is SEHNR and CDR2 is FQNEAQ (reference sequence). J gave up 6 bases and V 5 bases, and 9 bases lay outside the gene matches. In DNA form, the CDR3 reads TGTGCCAGCAGCCGTAATCCCGGGACAGGGGGCGAGCAGTACTTC. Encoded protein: CASSRNPGTGGEQYF.

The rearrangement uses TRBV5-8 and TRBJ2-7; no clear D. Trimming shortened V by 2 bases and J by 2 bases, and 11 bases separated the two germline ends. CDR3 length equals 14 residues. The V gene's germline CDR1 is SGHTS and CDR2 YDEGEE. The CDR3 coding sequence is TGTGCCAGCAGCTTTATGGGAACCCCCTACGAGCAGTACGTC. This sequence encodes CASSFMGTPYEQYV.

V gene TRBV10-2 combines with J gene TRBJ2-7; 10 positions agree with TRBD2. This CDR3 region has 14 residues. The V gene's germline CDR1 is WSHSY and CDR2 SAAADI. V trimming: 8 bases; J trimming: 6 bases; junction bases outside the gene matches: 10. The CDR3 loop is CASGKLAGRSEQYF. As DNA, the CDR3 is TGCGCCAGCGGGAAACTAGCGGGAAGAAGCGAGCAGTACTTC.

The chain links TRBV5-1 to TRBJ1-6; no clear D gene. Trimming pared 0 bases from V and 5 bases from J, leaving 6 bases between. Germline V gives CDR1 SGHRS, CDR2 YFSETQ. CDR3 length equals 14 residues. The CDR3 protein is CASSLDPNNSPLHF. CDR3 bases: TGCGCCAGCAGCTTGGACCCCAATAATTCACCCCTCCACTTT.

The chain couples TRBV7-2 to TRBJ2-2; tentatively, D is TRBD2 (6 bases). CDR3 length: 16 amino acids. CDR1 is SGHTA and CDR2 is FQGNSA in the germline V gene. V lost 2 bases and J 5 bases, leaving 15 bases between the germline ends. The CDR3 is CASSLRAGAGTGELFF. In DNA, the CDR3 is TGTGCCAGCAGCTTACGGGCAGGCGCGGGGACCGGGGAGCTGTTTTTT.

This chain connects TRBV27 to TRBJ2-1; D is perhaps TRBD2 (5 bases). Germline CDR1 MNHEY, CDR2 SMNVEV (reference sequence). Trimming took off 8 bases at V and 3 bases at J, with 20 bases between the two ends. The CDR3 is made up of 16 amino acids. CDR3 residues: CASAQIGSFSYNEQFF. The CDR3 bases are TGTGCCAGCGCCCAAATTGGGAGTTTCAGCTACAATGAGCAGTTCTTC.

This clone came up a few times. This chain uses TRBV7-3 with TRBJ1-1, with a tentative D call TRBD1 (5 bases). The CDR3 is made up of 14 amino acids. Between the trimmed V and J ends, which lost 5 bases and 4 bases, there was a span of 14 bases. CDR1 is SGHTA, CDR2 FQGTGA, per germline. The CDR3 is CASSQTLGATEAFF. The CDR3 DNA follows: TGTGCCAGCAGCCAAACCTTAGGGGCCACTGAAGCTTTCTTT.

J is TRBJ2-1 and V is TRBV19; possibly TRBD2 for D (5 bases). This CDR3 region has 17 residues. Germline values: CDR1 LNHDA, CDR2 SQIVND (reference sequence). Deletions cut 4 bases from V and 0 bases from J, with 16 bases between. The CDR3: CASSRRFQTSSYNEQFF. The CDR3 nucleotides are TGTGCCAGTAGTAGGAGGTTTCAGACGAGCTCCTACAATGAGCAGTTCTTC.

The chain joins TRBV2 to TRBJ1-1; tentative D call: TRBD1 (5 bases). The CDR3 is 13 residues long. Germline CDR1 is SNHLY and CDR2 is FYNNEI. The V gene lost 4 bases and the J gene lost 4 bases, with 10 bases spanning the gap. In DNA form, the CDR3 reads TGTGCCAGCAGTGTCAGTGGGGCCACTGAAGCTTTCTTT. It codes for CASSVSGATEAFF.

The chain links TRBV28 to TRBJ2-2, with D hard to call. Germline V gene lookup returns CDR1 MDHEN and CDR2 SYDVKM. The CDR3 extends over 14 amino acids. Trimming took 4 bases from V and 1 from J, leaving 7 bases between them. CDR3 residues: CASSWQQNTGELFF. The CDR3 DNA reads TGTGCCAGCAGTTGGCAACAGAACACCGGGGAGCTGTTTTTT.

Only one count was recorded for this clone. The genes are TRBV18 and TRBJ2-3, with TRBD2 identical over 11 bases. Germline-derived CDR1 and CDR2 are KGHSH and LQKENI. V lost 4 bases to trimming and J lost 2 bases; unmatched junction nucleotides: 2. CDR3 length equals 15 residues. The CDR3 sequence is CASSRLAGTTDTQYF. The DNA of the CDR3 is TGTGCCAGCTCACGACTAGCGGGAACCACAGATACGCAGTATTTT.

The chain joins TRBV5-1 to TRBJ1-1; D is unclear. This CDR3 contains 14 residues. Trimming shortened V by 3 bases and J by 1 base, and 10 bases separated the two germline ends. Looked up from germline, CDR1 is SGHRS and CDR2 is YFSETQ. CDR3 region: CASSYGVGNTEAFF. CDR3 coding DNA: TGCGCCAGCAGCTATGGAGTGGGGAACACTGAAGCTTTCTTT.

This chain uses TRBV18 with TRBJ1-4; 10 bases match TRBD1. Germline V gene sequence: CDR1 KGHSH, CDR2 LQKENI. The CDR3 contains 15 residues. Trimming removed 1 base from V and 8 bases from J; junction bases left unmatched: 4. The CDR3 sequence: CASSPQTGGGEKLFF. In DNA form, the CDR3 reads TGTGCCAGCTCACCACAGACAGGGGGCGGAGAAAAACTGTTTTTT. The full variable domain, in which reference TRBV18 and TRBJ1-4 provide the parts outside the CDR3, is NAGVMQNPRHLVRRRGQEARLRCSPMKGHSHVYWYRQLPEEGLKFMVYLQKENIIDESGMPKERFSAEFPKEGPSILRIQQVVRGDSAAYFCASSPQTGGGEKLFFGSGTQLSVL.

In DNA, the CDR3 is TGTGCCAGCAGTTACTCGGCGGCCCAAGAGACCCAGTACTTC. Translated, it gives CASSYSAAQETQYF. The chain is built from TRBV6-5 and TRBJ2-5; D uncertain. The V gene's germline CDR1 is MNHEY and CDR2 SVGAGI. The CDR3 has 14 amino acids. V lost 0 bases and J lost 1, with 6 bases in between.

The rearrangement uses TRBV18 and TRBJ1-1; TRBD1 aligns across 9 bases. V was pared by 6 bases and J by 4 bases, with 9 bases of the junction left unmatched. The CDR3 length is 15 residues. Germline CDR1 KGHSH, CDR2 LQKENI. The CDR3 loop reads CASSMDRGGGTEAFF. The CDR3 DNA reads TGTGCCAGCTCCATGGACAGGGGTGGTGGCACTGAAGCTTTCTTT. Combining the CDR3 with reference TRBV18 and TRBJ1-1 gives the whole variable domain NAGVMQNPRHLVRRRGQEARLRCSPMKGHSHVYWYRQLPEEGLKFMVYLQKENIIDESGMPKERFSAEFPKEGPSILRIQQVVRGDSAAYFCASSMDRGGGTEAFFGQGTRLTVV.

The CDR3 reads CASSQDGPWGYTF. In DNA form, the CDR3 reads TGCGCCAGCAGCCAAGATGGGCCTTGGGGCTACACCTTC. The V and J genes are TRBV4-1 and TRBJ1-2; D unresolved. With 0 bases removed from V and 8 bases from J, the gap between germline ends came to 10 bases. From germline, CDR1 is MGHRA and CDR2 YSYEKL. The CDR3 spans 13 residues.